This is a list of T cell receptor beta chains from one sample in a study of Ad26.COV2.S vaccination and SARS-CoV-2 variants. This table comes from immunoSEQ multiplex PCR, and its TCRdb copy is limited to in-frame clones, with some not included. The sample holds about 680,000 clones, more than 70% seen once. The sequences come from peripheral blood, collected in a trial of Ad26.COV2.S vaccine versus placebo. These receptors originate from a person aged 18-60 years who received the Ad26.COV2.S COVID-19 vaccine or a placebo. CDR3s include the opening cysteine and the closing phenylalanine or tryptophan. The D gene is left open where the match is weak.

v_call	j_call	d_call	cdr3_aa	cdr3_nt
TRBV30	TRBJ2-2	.	CAWDRADINTGELFF	TGTGCCTGGGACCGGGCCGACATTAACACCGGGGAGCTGTTTTTT
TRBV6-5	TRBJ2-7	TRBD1	CATGTGHYEQYF	TGTGCCACCGGGACAGGCCATTACGAGCAGTACTTC
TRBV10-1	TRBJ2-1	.	CASSVGGRSMDEQFF	TGCGCCAGCAGTGTGGGGGGGCGATCGATGGATGAGCAGTTCTTC
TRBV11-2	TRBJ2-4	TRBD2	CASSSPTAGDIQYF	TGTGCCAGCAGCTCCCCGACGGCGGGAGACATTCAGTACTTC
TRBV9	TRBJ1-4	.	CASSPRAGGEKLFF	TGTGCCAGCAGCCCCCGGGCCGGTGGGGAAAAACTGTTTTTT
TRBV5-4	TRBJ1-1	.	CASSLGYGISKSTEAFF	TGTGCCAGCAGCTTGGGGTACGGCATCAGTAAAAGCACTGAAGCTTTCTTT
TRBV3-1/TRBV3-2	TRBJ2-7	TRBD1	CASSHPGQGTYEQYF	TGTGCCAGCAGCCATCCGGGACAGGGGACCTACGAGCAGTACTTC
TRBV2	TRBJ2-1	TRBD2	CASSGTPGRGEQFF	TGTGCCAGCAGTGGGACCCCGGGGAGGGGTGAGCAGTTCTTC
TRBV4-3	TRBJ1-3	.	CASSQALQGNTIYF	TGCGCCAGCAGCCAAGCTTTACAGGGAAACACCATATATTTT
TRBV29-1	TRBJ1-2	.	CSVGGQNYGYTF	TGCAGCGTTGGGGGACAAAACTATGGCTACACCTTC
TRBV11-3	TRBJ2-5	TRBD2	CASSPDGTRAETQYF	TGTGCCAGCAGCCCAGACGGGACTAGGGCAGAGACCCAGTACTTC
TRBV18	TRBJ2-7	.	CASSPATDSYEQYF	TGTGCCAGCTCACCGGCAACAGATTCCTACGAGCAGTACTTC
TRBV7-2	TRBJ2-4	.	CASSQTGVKNIQYF	TGTGCCAGCAGCCAGACAGGAGTCAAAAACATTCAGTACTTC
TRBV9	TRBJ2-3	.	CASSVAGTHTDTQYF	TGTGCCAGCAGCGTAGCCGGGACTCACACAGATACGCAGTATTTT
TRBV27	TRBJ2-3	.	CASSHLPKRLEGPDPTTDTQYF	TGTGCCAGCAGCCATCTGCCGAAACGGCTAGAGGGACCGGACCCAACGACAGATACGCAGTATTTT
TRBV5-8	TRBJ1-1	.	CASEALGGDTEAFF	TGTGCCAGCGAGGCCCTAGGAGGGGACACTGAAGCTTTCTTT